The rows below give T cell receptor beta chains drawn from one sample of a study of blood T cell repertoires in COVID-19. The assay was immunoSEQ multiplex PCR, and TCRdb's table has in-frame clones only and misses some. The table records around 180,000 clones, under 85% of them present only once. Sequenced input: peripheral blood. Every receptor here comes from a woman aged 80 or over with acute or convalescent COVID-19. Each CDR3 is given with its conserved first and last residue. A D gene is named only where the DNA matches it firmly. The size of a clone is reported for some rows only, either as once, few or many, or as a class for expanded clones.

clone_size	d_call	v_call	cdr3_length	j_call	cdr3_nt	cdr3_aa
NA	TRBD2	TRBV19	17	TRBJ2-5	TGTGCCAGTAGTATCGGGGGACTAGCGGGAGTCCGAGAGACCCAGTACTTC	CASSIGGLAGVRETQYF
NA	NA	TRBV2	13	TRBJ1-1	TGTGCCATAAACAGGGACCTGAACACTGAAGCTTTCTTT	CAINRDLNTEAFF
few	TRBD1	TRBV5-1	15	TRBJ2-7	TGCGCCAGCAGCGCCGACAGGGGGTACTCCTACGAGCAGTACTTC	CASSADRGYSYEQYF
NA	TRBD2	TRBV12-5	17	TRBJ2-2	TGTGCTAGTGGTTTAGGGACTAGCGGGGGGGCCATCGGGGAGCTGTTTTTT	CASGLGTSGGAIGELFF
NA	NA	TRBV4-1	15	TRBJ1-6	TGCGCCAGCAGCCAAGGCCAGGACAGTAATTCACCCCTCCACTTT	CASSQGQDSNSPLHF
once	NA	TRBV12-2	17	TRBJ1-5	TGTGCAAGTCGCTTAGGGGGCAGGGGTCGGAGCAATCAGCCCCAGCATTTT	CASRLGGRGRSNQPQHF
few	TRBD2	TRBV9	16	TRBJ2-3	TGTGCCAGCAGCGCCCTGAGCGGGGGGAGCACAGATACGCAGTATTTT	CASSALSGGSTDTQYF
NA	NA	TRBV6-1	15	TRBJ1-5	TGTGCCAGCAGTGAAGCGTCGGGACAACATCAGCCCCAGCATTTT	CASSEASGQHQPQHF
NA	TRBD1	TRBV9	15	TRBJ1-3	TGTGCCAGCAGCCCCCGGGACAGGGCTGGAAACACCATATATTTT	CASSPRDRAGNTIYF
NA	NA	TRBV3-1/TRBV3-2	15	TRBJ1-1	TGTGCCAGCAGCCAACTGGGGGCCCCGAACACTGAAGCTTTCTTT	CASSQLGAPNTEAFF
NA	NA	TRBV30	11	TRBJ1-1	TGTGCCCGATCCCGGGGTTCTGAAGCTTTCTTT	CARSRGSEAFF
few	NA	TRBV3-1/TRBV3-2	14	TRBJ1-2	TGTGCCAGCAGCCAAGCCGCCGACAGCTATGGCTACACCTTC	CASSQAADSYGYTF
NA	TRBD1	TRBV12-3/TRBV12-4	13	TRBJ2-7	TGTGCCAGCAGGGCGACAGGGCGATACGAGCAGTACTTC	CASRATGRYEQYF